A selection of T cell receptor beta chains follows, all from one sample in a study of T cell changes during pregnancy in multiple sclerosis. TCRdb keeps only in-frame clones here, not all; method: immunoSEQ multiplex PCR. The sample has tens of thousands of clones, 80% to 90% seen once. Here the sequenced sample was CD8+ T cells from peripheral blood mononuclear cells, taken in the first trimester of pregnancy. The receptors were gathered from a female donor with multiple sclerosis, enrolled in a pregnancy study. CDR3s include the opening cysteine and the closing phenylalanine or tryptophan. The D gene is left open where the match is weak. Expanded clones are given a class, and other clones once, few, many or no size at all.

v_call: TRBV6-1; j_call: TRBJ1-5; clone_size: .; d_call: .; cdr3_aa: CASTDSHSNQPQHF; cdr3_nt: TGTGCCAGCACAGACAGCCATAGCAATCAGCCCCAGCATTTT
v_call: TRBV4-3; j_call: TRBJ2-7; clone_size: once; d_call: .; cdr3_aa: CASSQDGGGPYEQYF; cdr3_nt: TGCGCCAGCAGCCAAGACGGAGGGGGCCCCTACGAGCAGTACTTC
v_call: TRBV7-2; j_call: TRBJ2-1; clone_size: .; d_call: TRBD2; cdr3_aa: CASGEGLGEQFF; cdr3_nt: TGTGCCAGTGGGGAGGGCCTAGGCGAGCAGTTCTTC
v_call: TRBV11-2; j_call: TRBJ2-7; clone_size: .; d_call: .; cdr3_aa: CASSPGGEQYF; cdr3_nt: TGTGCCAGCAGCCCAGGAGGCGAGCAGTACTTC
v_call: TRBV4-1; j_call: TRBJ2-5; clone_size: .; d_call: TRBD1; cdr3_aa: CASSQTTGGQETQYF; cdr3_nt: TGCGCCAGCAGCCAGACGACAGGGGGCCAAGAGACCCAGTACTTC
v_call: TRBV11-2; j_call: TRBJ2-7; clone_size: .; d_call: .; cdr3_aa: CASSNYYDSYEQYF; cdr3_nt: TGTGCCAGCAGCAATTACTATGACTCCTACGAGCAGTACTTC
v_call: TRBV7-3; j_call: TRBJ1-2; clone_size: .; d_call: TRBD1; cdr3_aa: CASSFGQGEGYTF; cdr3_nt: TGTGCCAGCAGCTTTGGACAGGGAGAGGGCTACACCTTC
v_call: TRBV7-9; j_call: TRBJ2-2; clone_size: .; d_call: .; cdr3_aa: CASSFGEDTGELFF; cdr3_nt: TGTGCCAGCAGCTTTGGGGAGGACACCGGGGAGCTGTTTTTT
v_call: TRBV7-6; j_call: TRBJ2-5; clone_size: .; d_call: .; cdr3_aa: CASSQANQETQYF; cdr3_nt: TGTGCCAGCAGCCAAGCGAACCAAGAGACCCAGTACTTC
v_call: TRBV5-6; j_call: TRBJ2-5; clone_size: .; d_call: .; cdr3_aa: CASTVLRGGQLETQYF; cdr3_nt: TGTGCCAGCACCGTCTTAAGGGGTGGGCAGTTGGAGACCCAGTACTTC
v_call: TRBV7-9; j_call: TRBJ2-7; clone_size: .; d_call: TRBD1; cdr3_aa: CASSSGTGPYEQYF; cdr3_nt: TGTGCCAGCAGCTCCGGGACAGGGCCCTACGAGCAGTACTTC
v_call: TRBV9; j_call: TRBJ2-3; clone_size: .; d_call: .; cdr3_aa: CASSVAGTMADTQYF; cdr3_nt: TGTGCCAGCAGCGTAGCTGGGACAATGGCAGATACGCAGTATTTT
v_call: TRBV7-2; j_call: TRBJ2-7; clone_size: once; d_call: TRBD1; cdr3_aa: CASSRWTGDYEQYF; cdr3_nt: TGTGCCAGCAGCAGATGGACAGGTGACTACGAGCAGTACTTC
v_call: TRBV4-1; j_call: TRBJ1-1; clone_size: .; d_call: .; cdr3_aa: CASSQDPGRRVTEAFF; cdr3_nt: TGCGCCAGCAGCCAAGATCCGGGACGGAGGGTCACTGAAGCTTTCTTT
v_call: TRBV7-9; j_call: TRBJ2-1; clone_size: .; d_call: .; cdr3_aa: CASSFSDEQFF; cdr3_nt: TGTGCCAGCAGCTTTTCTGATGAGCAGTTCTTC
v_call: TRBV27; j_call: TRBJ2-7; clone_size: once; d_call: TRBD2; cdr3_aa: CASSPGTRYEQYF; cdr3_nt: TGTGCCAGCAGTCCCGGGACTAGGTACGAGCAGTACTTC
v_call: TRBV5-1; j_call: TRBJ1-2; clone_size: once; d_call: .; cdr3_aa: CASSLQGSSWGYTF; cdr3_nt: TGCGCCAGCAGCTTGCAGGGTTCCTCTTGGGGCTACACCTTC
v_call: TRBV25-1; j_call: TRBJ2-1; clone_size: .; d_call: TRBD2; cdr3_aa: CASTRGASGRIAYNEQFF; cdr3_nt: TGTGCCAGCACAAGGGGGGCTAGCGGGAGGATTGCCTACAATGAGCAGTTCTTC
v_call: TRBV7-3; j_call: TRBJ2-2; clone_size: .; d_call: .; cdr3_aa: CASSSDGEFEELFF; cdr3_nt: TGTGCCAGCAGCTCGGACGGGGAGTTCGAGGAGCTGTTTTTT
v_call: TRBV1; j_call: TRBJ1-1; clone_size: .; d_call: .; cdr3_aa: CTSSQDPDGVYTEAFF; cdr3_nt: TGCACCAGCAGCCAAGATCCGGACGGGGTGTACACTGAAGCTTTCTTT
v_call: TRBV4-1; j_call: TRBJ1-1; clone_size: .; d_call: .; cdr3_aa: CASSQGTGKDEAFF; cdr3_nt: TGCGCCAGCAGCCAAGGTACAGGGAAGGATGAAGCTTTCTTT
v_call: TRBV7-9; j_call: TRBJ1-1; clone_size: .; d_call: .; cdr3_aa: CASSLESRGPEAFF; cdr3_nt: TGTGCCAGCAGCTTAGAGAGTAGAGGGCCTGAAGCTTTCTTT
v_call: TRBV4-3; j_call: TRBJ1-4; clone_size: .; d_call: .; cdr3_aa: CASSPRGAREGEKLFF; cdr3_nt: TGCGCCAGCAGCCCCCGAGGGGCCAGGGAGGGGGAAAAACTGTTTTTT
v_call: TRBV19; j_call: TRBJ1-2; clone_size: few; d_call: .; cdr3_aa: CASRPAGDGYTF; cdr3_nt: TGTGCCAGTAGGCCCGCAGGGGATGGCTACACCTTC
v_call: TRBV6-6; j_call: TRBJ1-1; clone_size: once; d_call: .; cdr3_aa: CASSYLGGAEAFF; cdr3_nt: TGTGCCAGCAGTTACCTTGGGGGGGCCGAAGCTTTCTTT
v_call: TRBV5-1; j_call: TRBJ2-1; clone_size: once; d_call: .; cdr3_aa: CASSESSYNEQFF; cdr3_nt: TGCGCCAGCTCGGAGAGCTCCTACAATGAGCAGTTCTTC
v_call: TRBV19; j_call: TRBJ2-7; clone_size: .; d_call: .; cdr3_aa: CASSIDDSPYEQYF; cdr3_nt: TGTGCCAGTAGTATAGACGACAGCCCCTACGAGCAGTACTTC
v_call: TRBV4-1; j_call: TRBJ2-7; clone_size: .; d_call: TRBD1; cdr3_aa: CASSQGGTGDEQYF; cdr3_nt: TGCGCCAGCAGCCAAGGGGGGACAGGGGACGAGCAGTACTTC
v_call: TRBV29-1; j_call: TRBJ2-1; clone_size: .; d_call: .; cdr3_aa: CSVEPGVRGSYNEQFF; cdr3_nt: TGCAGCGTTGAGCCAGGCGTAAGAGGGAGCTACAATGAGCAGTTCTTC
v_call: TRBV9; j_call: TRBJ2-2; clone_size: .; d_call: TRBD2; cdr3_aa: CASSATSGSYTGELFF; cdr3_nt: TGTGCCAGCAGCGCGACTAGCGGGAGCTACACCGGGGAGCTGTTTTTT
v_call: TRBV28; j_call: TRBJ2-3; clone_size: .; d_call: TRBD2; cdr3_aa: CASSPQGLASTDTQYF; cdr3_nt: TGTGCCAGCAGTCCCCAGGGACTAGCTAGCACAGATACGCAGTATTTT
v_call: TRBV27; j_call: TRBJ2-7; clone_size: .; d_call: .; cdr3_aa: CASSLRGTNYEQYF; cdr3_nt: TGTGCCAGCAGTTTGCGCGGGACGAACTACGAGCAGTACTTC
v_call: TRBV2; j_call: TRBJ1-4; clone_size: .; d_call: .; cdr3_aa: CASSDLAALAVDEKLFF; cdr3_nt: TGTGCCAGCAGTGACCTGGCGGCATTGGCGGTGGATGAAAAACTGTTTTTT
v_call: TRBV7-9; j_call: TRBJ2-7; clone_size: .; d_call: TRBD1; cdr3_aa: CAGGHSGTGVREQYF; cdr3_nt: TGTGCCGGAGGCCACTCCGGGACAGGGGTGCGGGAGCAGTACTTC
v_call: TRBV21-1; j_call: TRBJ2-6; clone_size: .; d_call: .; cdr3_aa: CASSKAGNSGRGGGANVLTF; cdr3_nt: TGTGCCAGCAGCAAAGCAGGGAATAGCGGGAGAGGCGGTGGGGCCAACGTCCTGACTTTC
v_call: TRBV7-3; j_call: TRBJ2-3; clone_size: .; d_call: TRBD2; cdr3_aa: CASSLLAGGLDTQYF; cdr3_nt: TGTGCCAGCAGCTTATTAGCGGGAGGGTTGGATACGCAGTATTTT
v_call: TRBV6-6; j_call: TRBJ2-7; clone_size: once; d_call: .; cdr3_aa: CASKARELHYEQYF; cdr3_nt: TGTGCCAGCAAGGCGAGGGAACTACACTACGAGCAGTACTTC
v_call: TRBV5-4; j_call: TRBJ2-1; clone_size: .; d_call: .; cdr3_aa: CASSFVAGHNEQFF; cdr3_nt: TGTGCCAGCAGCTTCGTGGCAGGCCACAATGAGCAGTTCTTC
v_call: TRBV27; j_call: TRBJ2-7; clone_size: .; d_call: .; cdr3_aa: CASSAPPRTGTYEQYF; cdr3_nt: TGTGCCAGCAGTGCCCCGCCCCGGACTGGGACCTACGAGCAGTACTTC
v_call: TRBV6-5; j_call: TRBJ2-2; clone_size: once; d_call: .; cdr3_aa: CASSPSPNTGELFF; cdr3_nt: TGTGCCAGCAGCCCGAGTCCCAACACCGGGGAGCTGTTTTTT
v_call: TRBV11-2; j_call: TRBJ2-7; clone_size: once; d_call: TRBD2; cdr3_aa: CASSPWTSGHEQYF; cdr3_nt: TGTGCCAGCAGCCCCTGGACTAGCGGCCACGAGCAGTACTTC
v_call: TRBV29-1; j_call: TRBJ1-2; clone_size: .; d_call: .; cdr3_aa: CSIRDPGGYGYTF; cdr3_nt: TGCAGCATACGGGACCCTGGGGGGTATGGCTACACCTTC
v_call: TRBV6-5; j_call: TRBJ2-1; clone_size: .; d_call: TRBD2; cdr3_aa: CASSSVSGSLNEQFF; cdr3_nt: TGTGCCAGCAGTTCCGTTAGCGGGAGTTTGAATGAGCAGTTCTTC
v_call: TRBV6-1; j_call: TRBJ1-1; clone_size: .; d_call: .; cdr3_aa: CASRDLIAFF; cdr3_nt: TGTGCCAGCAGGGACTTAATAGCTTTCTTT
v_call: TRBV19; j_call: TRBJ1-1; clone_size: .; d_call: TRBD1; cdr3_aa: CASSAGQVLFAAEAFF; cdr3_nt: TGTGCCAGTAGTGCGGGACAGGTGCTCTTCGCGGCTGAAGCTTTCTTT
v_call: TRBV4-2; j_call: TRBJ2-6; clone_size: .; d_call: .; cdr3_aa: CASSPLTGSGANVLTF; cdr3_nt: TGTGCCAGCAGCCCCCTAACAGGGTCGGGGGCCAACGTCCTGACTTTC
v_call: TRBV4-1; j_call: TRBJ2-5; clone_size: .; d_call: TRBD2; cdr3_aa: CASSPLAGVQETQYF; cdr3_nt: TGCGCCAGCAGCCCCCTAGCGGGAGTCCAAGAGACCCAGTACTTC
v_call: TRBV30; j_call: TRBJ1-5; clone_size: many; d_call: .; cdr3_aa: CAWNGVGNQPQHF; cdr3_nt: TGTGCCTGGAATGGAGTGGGCAATCAGCCCCAGCATTTT
v_call: TRBV7-2; j_call: TRBJ2-7; clone_size: .; d_call: .; cdr3_aa: CASSPIGGGYEQCF; cdr3_nt: TGTGCCAGCAGTCCCATCGGAGGGGGCTACGAGCAGTGCTTC
v_call: TRBV6-1; j_call: TRBJ1-5; clone_size: .; d_call: .; cdr3_aa: CASSEWGGFSNQPQHF; cdr3_nt: TGTGCCAGCAGTGAATGGGGAGGGTTCAGCAATCAGCCCCAGCATTTT
v_call: TRBV5-1; j_call: TRBJ1-4; clone_size: .; d_call: .; cdr3_aa: CASSLVPGEYEKLFF; cdr3_nt: TGCGCCAGCAGCTTGGTGCCAGGGGAATATGAAAAACTGTTTTTT
v_call: TRBV19; j_call: TRBJ2-7; clone_size: .; d_call: .; cdr3_aa: CASSIGGWDEQYF; cdr3_nt: TGTGCCAGTAGTATAGGCGGGTGGGACGAGCAGTACTTC
v_call: TRBV28; j_call: TRBJ2-7; clone_size: .; d_call: TRBD1; cdr3_aa: CASSLLTGTGGDEQYF; cdr3_nt: TGTGCCAGCAGTCTATTAACCGGGACAGGGGGCGACGAGCAGTACTTC
v_call: TRBV11-2; j_call: TRBJ2-1; clone_size: .; d_call: TRBD2; cdr3_aa: CASSWLAGGYNEQFF; cdr3_nt: TGTGCCAGCAGCTGGCTAGCGGGAGGTTACAATGAGCAGTTCTTC
v_call: TRBV19; j_call: TRBJ2-1; clone_size: .; d_call: TRBD2; cdr3_aa: CASKNRGLAGDEQFF; cdr3_nt: TGTGCCAGTAAAAACCGCGGACTAGCGGGAGATGAGCAGTTCTTC